A selection of T cell receptor beta chains follows, all from one sample in a study of shared clonotypes between healthy human individuals. Assay: immunoSEQ multiplex PCR; the TCRdb copy retains only in-frame clones and omits some. In the table there are about 680,000 clones, 55% to 75% of which are singletons. The source material was memory CD4+ T cells sorted from blood. The receptors come from a woman aged 30 to 39 in good health. The CDR3 runs from the conserved cysteine through the conserved F or W. A D gene is named only where the DNA matches it firmly. Some rows mark clone size as missing; the rest say once, few, many or name a class of expanded clone.

v_call	clone_size	j_call	d_call	cdr3_aa	cdr3_nt
TRBV10-3	.	TRBJ2-1	.	CAIRRESPNEQFF	TGTGCCATCAGACGGGAGAGCCCCAATGAGCAGTTCTTC
TRBV5-1	.	TRBJ2-6	TRBD1	CASRSETGVGSGANVLTF	TGCGCCAGCAGATCCGAGACAGGGGTTGGGTCTGGGGCCAACGTCCTGACTTTC
TRBV27	.	TRBJ1-2	.	CASSFGRANYGYTF	TGTGCCAGCAGTTTCGGCAGAGCGAACTATGGCTACACCTTC
TRBV7-9	many	TRBJ2-6	.	CASSSVHSGANVLTF	TGTGCCAGCAGCTCGGTCCACTCTGGGGCCAACGTCCTGACTTTC
TRBV7-9	many	TRBJ2-7	.	CASSQDPRQQYF	TGTGCCAGCAGCCAGGACCCCCGACAGCAGTACTTC
TRBV28	.	TRBJ2-1	TRBD1	CASSRQGPHNEQFF	TGTGCCAGCAGTCGACAGGGGCCCCACAATGAGCAGTTCTTC
TRBV2	few	TRBJ2-3	TRBD2	CASSEGLAGTDTQYF	TGTGCCAGCAGTGAAGGCCTAGCGGGCACAGATACGCAGTATTTT
TRBV9	.	TRBJ2-3	.	CASSVGGKENTQYF	TGTGCCAGCAGCGTAGGAGGGAAGGAAAATACGCAGTATTTT
TRBV29-1	.	TRBJ2-1	TRBD1	CRASRFDRGQGEQFF	TGCAGGGCCAGCCGGTTTGACAGGGGTCAGGGTGAGCAGTTCTTC
TRBV18	.	TRBJ1-1	.	CASSPQMEMNTEAFF	TGTGCCAGCTCGCCTCAGATGGAGATGAACACTGAAGCTTTCTTT
TRBV18	.	TRBJ2-5	TRBD2	CASSPAMAPGGTQYF	TGTGCCAGCTCACCCGCCATGGCCCCGGGGGGGACCCAGTACTTC
TRBV5-4	few	TRBJ1-1	.	CASSDTGLYTEAFF	TGTGCCAGCAGCGACACCGGGCTATACACTGAAGCTTTCTTT
TRBV5-6	once	TRBJ1-2	.	CASSPQGYYGYTF	TGTGCCAGCAGCCCACAGGGATACTATGGCTACACCTTC
TRBV5-1	few	TRBJ2-1	TRBD2	CASSVSSGNYNEQFF	TGCGCCAGCAGCGTAAGTAGCGGGAACTACAATGAGCAGTTCTTC
TRBV5-1	.	TRBJ2-5	TRBD1	CASSLAPIGQGAQETQYF	TGCGCCAGCAGCCTGGCCCCGATCGGACAGGGGGCGCAAGAGACCCAGTACTTC
TRBV28	.	TRBJ2-2	.	CASRPRQGMDYNTGELFF	TGTGCCAGCAGACCTCGACAGGGTATGGACTATAACACCGGGGAGCTGTTTTTT
TRBV4-2	.	TRBJ1-5	.	CASSLYEDSHSNQPQHF	TGTGCCAGCAGCCTATACGAGGACAGCCATAGCAATCAGCCCCAGCATTTT
TRBV7-7	.	TRBJ1-1	.	CASSPTMNTEAFF	TGTGCCAGCAGCCCAACAATGAACACTGAAGCTTTCTTT
TRBV5-1	.	TRBJ2-1	TRBD1	CASSPPRDREVYNEQFF	TGCGCCAGCAGCCCACCCAGGGACAGGGAGGTGTACAATGAGCAGTTCTTC
TRBV23-1	.	TRBJ2-7	.	CATRDGKKYEQYF	TGCGCCACCCGGGACGGAAAGAAATACGAGCAGTACTTC
TRBV29-1	.	TRBJ1-1	.	CSVVWEAEAFF	TGCAGCGTTGTGTGGGAAGCTGAAGCTTTCTTT
TRBV6-6	many	TRBJ2-2	.	CASMGGLGELFF	TGTGCCAGCATGGGGGGCCTCGGGGAGCTGTTTTTT
TRBV5-5	.	TRBJ1-2	.	CASSSLQTGGGYTF	TGTGCCAGCAGCTCCTTACAAACCGGAGGCGGCTACACCTTC
TRBV5-4	few	TRBJ2-3	.	CASSPRTSTDTQYF	TGTGCCAGCAGCCCTCGGACTAGCACAGATACGCAGTATTTT
TRBV11-2	.	TRBJ2-1	.	CASSLGERAGYNEQFF	TGTGCCAGCAGCTTAGGGGAGAGGGCGGGCTACAATGAGCAGTTCTTC
TRBV18	.	TRBJ2-7	.	CASSPASAGPYEQYF	TGTGCCAGCTCACCAGCATCGGCTGGACCCTACGAGCAGTACTTC
TRBV5-6	few	TRBJ1-2	TRBD1	CASSFRQGIYGYTF	TGTGCCAGCAGCTTCAGACAGGGTATTTATGGCTACACCTTC
TRBV28	.	TRBJ1-2	.	CASSFGSQGYTF	TGTGCCAGCAGTTTTGGTTCCCAGGGCTACACCTTC
TRBV19	.	TRBJ2-5	TRBD2	CASPPRREGEETQYF	TGTGCCAGTCCCCCCCGGCGGGAGGGTGAGGAGACCCAGTACTTC
TRBV6-6	.	TRBJ2-7	TRBD1	CASSTGQGDSSEQYF	TGTGCCAGCAGTACTGGACAGGGAGACTCTAGTGAGCAGTACTTC
TRBV5-1	.	TRBJ2-1	.	CASSLPSGSYNEQFF	TGCGCCAGCAGCCTCCCCAGCGGCTCCTACAATGAGCAGTTCTTC
TRBV19	.	TRBJ1-2	.	CASSPGMGGGYGYTF	TGTGCCAGTAGTCCCGGTATGGGCGGAGGTTATGGCTACACCTTC
TRBV4-1	.	TRBJ1-2	TRBD1	CASSQQDRTYGYTF	TGCGCCAGCAGCCAGCAGGACAGGACATATGGCTACACCTTC
TRBV28	.	TRBJ2-1	.	CASSRYNEQFF	TGTGCCAGCAGCCGCTACAATGAGCAGTTCTTC
TRBV5-1	.	TRBJ2-7	.	CASSLAQASYEQYF	TGCGCCAGCAGCTTAGCACAGGCCAGCTACGAGCAGTACTTC
TRBV23-1	.	TRBJ2-7	.	CASSPTSFYEQYF	TGCGCCAGCAGCCCAACTTCCTTCTACGAGCAGTACTTC
TRBV28	.	TRBJ2-7	.	CATLRSSYEQYF	TGTGCCACTCTCAGGAGCTCCTACGAGCAGTACTTC
TRBV5-4	.	TRBJ2-1	TRBD2	CASRLAGGGYNEQFF	TGTGCCAGCAGACTAGCGGGAGGGGGCTACAATGAGCAGTTCTTC
TRBV28	.	TRBJ1-2	.	CASRPSAPPYGYTF	TGTGCCAGCAGGCCAAGCGCGCCGCCCTATGGCTACACCTTC
TRBV6-1	few	TRBJ1-2	.	CASSEMWGRGYTF	TGTGCCAGCAGTGAGATGTGGGGGAGAGGCTACACCTTC
TRBV16	.	TRBJ1-5	.	CASSQSTANQPQHF	TGTGCCAGCAGCCAATCAACAGCAAATCAGCCCCAGCATTTT
TRBV5-1	.	TRBJ2-1	TRBD1	CASRGQLSSYNEQFF	TGCGCCAGCAGGGGACAGCTGAGCTCCTACAATGAGCAGTTCTTC
TRBV25-1	.	TRBJ2-7	TRBD1	CASSDAGTGGVDEQYF	TGTGCCAGCAGTGATGCCGGGACAGGGGGCGTCGACGAGCAGTACTTC
TRBV25-1	many	TRBJ2-7	.	CASTGLGDSYEQYF	TGTGCCAGCACCGGACTGGGGGACTCCTACGAGCAGTACTTC
TRBV11-3	.	TRBJ1-1	.	CASSFFPGTEAFF	TGTGCCAGCAGCTTCTTCCCTGGGACAGAAGCTTTCTTT
TRBV7-8	.	TRBJ2-5	TRBD2	CASTQRGRERETQYF	TGTGCCAGCACCCAGCGGGGCAGGGAAAGGGAGACCCAGTACTTC
TRBV18	few	TRBJ2-7	TRBD2	CASSPGLGTYEQYF	TGTGCCAGCTCACCGGGACTAGGTACCTACGAGCAGTACTTC